The present T cell receptor beta chain was sequenced within a study of breast tumors, draining lymph nodes, adjacent tissues. The CDR3 extends over 17 amino acids. Trimming removed 0 bases from V and 6 bases from J; junction bases left unmatched: 5. CDR1 and CDR2 (germline): LGHNA, YSLEER. Overall study findings and caveats: Luminal-like breast cancer showed significantly greater tumor-nontumor repertoire similarity than basal-like breast cancer did.

The sample holds many counts of this clonotype. Antigen: not known. The lymph nodes were axillary draining lymph nodes from breast cancer patients. TCRdb called the multiplex PCR reads again in MiXCR, with one record for every CDR3 protein. The sample lists 150,000 to 200,000 distinct CDR3 sequences, about 33% seen once, with around 4% in the top ten. The receptor comes from a female donor with breast cancer. Some clones in this sample may be carry-over from other donors' samples. Sequenced: axillary lymph node tissue. The chain couples TRBV4-3 to TRBJ2-2; 12 positions match TRBD2. CDR3 amino acids: CASSQDIGLAGSGELFF. As DNA, the CDR3 is TGCGCCAGCAGCCAAGATATTGGACTAGCGGGATCCGGGGAGCTGTTTTTT.